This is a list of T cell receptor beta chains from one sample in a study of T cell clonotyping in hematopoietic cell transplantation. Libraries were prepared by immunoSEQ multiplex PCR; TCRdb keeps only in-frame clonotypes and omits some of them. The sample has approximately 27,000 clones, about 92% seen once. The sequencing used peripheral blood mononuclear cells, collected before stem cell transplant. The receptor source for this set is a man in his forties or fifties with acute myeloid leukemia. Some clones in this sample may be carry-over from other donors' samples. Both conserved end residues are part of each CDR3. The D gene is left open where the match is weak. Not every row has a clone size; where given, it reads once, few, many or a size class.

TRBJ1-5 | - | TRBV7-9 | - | CASSSLRGDSNQPQHF | TGTGCCAGCAGCTCCCTTCGCGGGGATAGCAATCAGCCCCAGCATTTT
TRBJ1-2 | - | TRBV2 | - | CASSEEGRNYGYTF | TGTGCCAGCAGTGAGGAGGGACGTAACTATGGCTACACCTTC
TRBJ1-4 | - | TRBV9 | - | CASSVEAGDEKLFF | TGTGCCAGCAGCGTAGAGGCAGGGGATGAAAAACTGTTTTTT
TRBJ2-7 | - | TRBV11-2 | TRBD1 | CASSPVGQGAYEQYF | TGTGCCAGCAGCCCCGTTGGGCAGGGGGCTTACGAGCAGTACTTC
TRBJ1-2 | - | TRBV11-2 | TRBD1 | CASSLGPDRAGYTF | TGTGCCAGCAGCTTAGGTCCGGACAGGGCTGGCTACACCTTC
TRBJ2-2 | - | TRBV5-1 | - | CASSRDSGANTGELFF | TGCGCCAGCAGCCGCGATAGCGGAGCGAACACCGGGGAGCTGTTTTTT
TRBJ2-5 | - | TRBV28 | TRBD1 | CASSFQGATRETQYF | TGTGCCAGCAGCTTCCAGGGGGCCACCAGGGAGACCCAGTACTTC
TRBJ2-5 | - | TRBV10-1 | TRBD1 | CASSTGTGETQYF | TGCGCCAGCAGCACCGGGACAGGAGAGACCCAGTACTTC
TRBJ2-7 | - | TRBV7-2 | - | CASSLVGRGSYEQYF | TGTGCCAGCAGCTTAGTGGGCAGGGGCTCCTACGAGCAGTACTTC
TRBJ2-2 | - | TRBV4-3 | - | CASSQEFRSLNTGELFF | TGCGCCAGCAGCCAAGAGTTCAGGTCCTTAAACACCGGGGAGCTGTTTTTT
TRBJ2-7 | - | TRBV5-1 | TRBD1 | CASSLAQGGGEQYF | TGCGCCAGCAGCTTGGCTCAAGGGGGCGGGGAGCAGTACTTC
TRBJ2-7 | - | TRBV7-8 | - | CASSLFNEQYF | TGTGCCAGCAGCTTGTTCAACGAGCAGTACTTC
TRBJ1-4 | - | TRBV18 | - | CASSPRNEKLFF | TGTGCCAGCTCACCTCGTAATGAAAAACTGTTTTTT
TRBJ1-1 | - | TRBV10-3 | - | CAISLTGLDTEAFF | TGTGCCATCAGTCTCACAGGGTTGGACACTGAAGCTTTCTTT
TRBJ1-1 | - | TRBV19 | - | CASSHGGAGRANTEAFF | TGTGCCAGTAGCCATGGGGGAGCCGGCAGGGCGAACACTGAAGCTTTCTTT
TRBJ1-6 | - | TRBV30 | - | CAWKNRENSPLHF | TGTGCCTGGAAAAACAGGGAGAATTCACCCCTCCACTTT
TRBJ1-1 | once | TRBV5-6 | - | CASSLYRLTEAFF | TGTGCCAGCAGCTTGTACAGGCTCACTGAAGCTTTCTTT
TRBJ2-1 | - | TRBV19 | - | CASSRSALSEQFF | TGTGCCAGTTCCAGGAGCGCCCTTTCCGAGCAGTTCTTC
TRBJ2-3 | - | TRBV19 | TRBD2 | CASSIPGLLHTQYF | TGTGCCAGTAGTATACCGGGACTACTTCACACGCAGTATTTT
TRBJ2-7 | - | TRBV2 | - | CASSEWRQAPGSILSEQYF | TGTGCCAGCAGTGAATGGCGTCAGGCTCCGGGGAGTATCTTATCCGAGCAGTACTTC
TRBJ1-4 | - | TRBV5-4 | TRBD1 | CASSLSKGRGYEKLFF | TGTGCCAGCAGCTTGTCTAAGGGCAGGGGGTACGAAAAACTGTTTTTT
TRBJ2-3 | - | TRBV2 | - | CASSEERLATDTQYF | TGTGCCAGCAGTGAAGAGCGACTCGCCACAGATACGCAGTATTTT
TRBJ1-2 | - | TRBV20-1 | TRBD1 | CSASRGEGYTF | TGCAGTGCTAGCAGGGGGGAAGGCTACACCTTC
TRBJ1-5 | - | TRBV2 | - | CASSEGNQPQHF | TGTGCCAGCAGTGAAGGAAATCAGCCCCAGCATTTT
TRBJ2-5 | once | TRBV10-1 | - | CASSGPRRETQYF | TGCGCCAGCAGTGGACCAAGGAGAGAGACCCAGTACTTC
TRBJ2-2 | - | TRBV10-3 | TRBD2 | CAINIGRVASTGELFF | TGTGCCATCAATATCGGGAGGGTTGCGAGCACCGGGGAGCTGTTTTTT
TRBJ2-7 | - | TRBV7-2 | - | CASKTDGASKQYF | TGTGCCAGCAAGACAGACGGAGCCTCGAAGCAGTACTTC
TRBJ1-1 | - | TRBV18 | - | CASSPIVLGTTEAFF | TGTGCCAGCTCACCGATAGTGTTGGGGACCACTGAAGCTTTCTTT
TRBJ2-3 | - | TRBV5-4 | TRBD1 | CASSTDRADTQYF | TGTGCCAGCAGCACGGACAGGGCAGATACGCAGTATTTT
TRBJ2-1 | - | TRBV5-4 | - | CASSFGYEQFF | TGTGCCAGCAGCTTCGGGTATGAGCAGTTCTTC
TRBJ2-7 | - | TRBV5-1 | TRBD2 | CASSGAGGAGGEQYF | TGCGCCAGCAGCGGGGCGGGGGGGGCCGGAGGAGAGCAGTACTTC
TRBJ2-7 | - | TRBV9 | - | CASSVGPDSYEQYF | TGTGCCAGCAGCGTAGGTCCTGACTCCTACGAGCAGTACTTC
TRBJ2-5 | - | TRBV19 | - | CASSIEPREKTQYF | TGTGCCAGTAGTATAGAGCCCAGGGAGAAGACCCAGTACTTC
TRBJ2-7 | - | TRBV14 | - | CASCVTAYTEQYF | TGTGCCAGCTGTGTTACAGCCTACACCGAGCAGTACTTC
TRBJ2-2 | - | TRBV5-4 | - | CASSSILGQGETGELFF | TGTGCCAGCAGCTCCATTCTGGGGCAGGGAGAGACCGGGGAGCTGTTTTTT
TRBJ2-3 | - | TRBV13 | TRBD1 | CASSADRARPEAAADTQYF | TGTGCCAGCAGCGCGGACAGGGCGAGGCCGGAGGCAGCGGCAGATACGCAGTATTTT
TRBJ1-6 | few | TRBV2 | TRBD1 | CASNDRARNSPLHF | TGTGCCAGCAATGACAGGGCAAGGAATTCACCCCTCCACTTT
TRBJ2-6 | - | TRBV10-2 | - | CASSDTRSGANVLTF | TGCGCCAGCAGTGATACCCGCTCTGGGGCCAACGTCCTGACTTTC
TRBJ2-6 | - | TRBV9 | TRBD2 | CASSVWEGLPGANVLTF | TGTGCCAGCAGCGTATGGGAGGGGTTGCCTGGGGCCAACGTCCTGACTTTC
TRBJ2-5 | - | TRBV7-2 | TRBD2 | CASSPLLAGGPGTQYF | TGTGCCAGCAGCCCCCTACTAGCGGGGGGGCCCGGGACCCAGTACTTC
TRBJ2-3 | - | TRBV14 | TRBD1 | CASSQDRRGGVTDTQYF | TGTGCCAGCAGCCAAGATCGGAGAGGGGGCGTGACAGATACGCAGTATTTT
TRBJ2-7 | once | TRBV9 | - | CASSPSALRYEQYF | TGTGCCAGCAGCCCCTCGGCCCTTCGGTACGAGCAGTACTTC
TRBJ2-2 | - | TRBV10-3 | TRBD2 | CAARSAGRVAGELFF | TGTGCCGCCAGGAGCGCCGGGAGGGTCGCCGGGGAGCTGTTTTTT
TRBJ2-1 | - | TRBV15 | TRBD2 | CATSRTSGSEGEQFF | TGTGCCACCAGCAGGACTAGCGGGAGTGAGGGTGAGCAGTTCTTC
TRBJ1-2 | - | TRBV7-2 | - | CASSLGTGISYGYTF | TGTGCCAGCAGCTTGGGAACAGGTATCTCCTATGGCTACACCTTC
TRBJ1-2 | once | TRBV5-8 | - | CASTTAAKAYGYTF | TGTGCCAGCACTACGGCCGCGAAAGCCTATGGCTACACCTTC
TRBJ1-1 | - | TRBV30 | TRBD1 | CAWNRQGAPGTEAFF | TGTGCCTGGAACCGACAGGGGGCTCCGGGGACTGAAGCTTTCTTT
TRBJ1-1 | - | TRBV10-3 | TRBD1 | CAIRDREVDEAFF | TGTGCCATCAGGGACAGGGAAGTCGATGAAGCTTTCTTT
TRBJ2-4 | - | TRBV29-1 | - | CSATRLSDIQYF | TGCAGCGCGACCAGACTATCCGACATTCAGTACTTC
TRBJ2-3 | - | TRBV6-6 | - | CASSPGDTQYF | TGTGCCAGCAGCCCTGGGGATACGCAGTATTTT